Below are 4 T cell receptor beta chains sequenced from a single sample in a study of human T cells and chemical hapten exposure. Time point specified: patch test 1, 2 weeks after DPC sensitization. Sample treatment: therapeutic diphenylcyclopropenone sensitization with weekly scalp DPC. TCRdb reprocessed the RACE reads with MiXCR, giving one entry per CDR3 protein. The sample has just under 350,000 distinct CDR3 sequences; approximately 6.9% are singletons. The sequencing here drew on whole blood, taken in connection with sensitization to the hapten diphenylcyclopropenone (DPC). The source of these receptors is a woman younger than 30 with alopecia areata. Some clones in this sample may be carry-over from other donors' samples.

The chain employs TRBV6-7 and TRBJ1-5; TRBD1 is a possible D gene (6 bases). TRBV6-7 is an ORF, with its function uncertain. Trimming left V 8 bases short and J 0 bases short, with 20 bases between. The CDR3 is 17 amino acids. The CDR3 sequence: CASPEWTVSDSNQPQHF. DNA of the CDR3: TGTGCCAGCCCGGAGTGGACAGTGTCAGATAGCAATCAGCCCCAGCATTTT.

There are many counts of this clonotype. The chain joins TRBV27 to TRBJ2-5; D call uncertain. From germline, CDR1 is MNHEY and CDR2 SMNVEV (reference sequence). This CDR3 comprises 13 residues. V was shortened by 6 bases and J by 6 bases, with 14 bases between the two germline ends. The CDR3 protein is CASSWGSSKTQYF. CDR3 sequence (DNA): TGTGCCAGCAGCTGGGGTAGTTCAAAGACCCAGTACTTC.

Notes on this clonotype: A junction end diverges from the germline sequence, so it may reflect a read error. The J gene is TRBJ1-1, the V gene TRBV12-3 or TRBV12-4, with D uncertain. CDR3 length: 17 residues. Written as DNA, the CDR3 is TGTGCTAGCAGTCCGAATTTTGGGTCCCGGACGGCCACTGAAGCTTTCTTT. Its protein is CASSPNFGSRTATEAFF.

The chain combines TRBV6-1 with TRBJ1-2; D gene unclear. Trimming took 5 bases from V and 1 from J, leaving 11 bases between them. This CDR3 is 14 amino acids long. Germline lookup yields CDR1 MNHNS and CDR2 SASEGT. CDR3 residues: CASSSQRSNYGYTF. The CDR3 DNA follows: TGTGCCAGCAGTTCACAGAGAAGTAACTATGGCTACACCTTC.